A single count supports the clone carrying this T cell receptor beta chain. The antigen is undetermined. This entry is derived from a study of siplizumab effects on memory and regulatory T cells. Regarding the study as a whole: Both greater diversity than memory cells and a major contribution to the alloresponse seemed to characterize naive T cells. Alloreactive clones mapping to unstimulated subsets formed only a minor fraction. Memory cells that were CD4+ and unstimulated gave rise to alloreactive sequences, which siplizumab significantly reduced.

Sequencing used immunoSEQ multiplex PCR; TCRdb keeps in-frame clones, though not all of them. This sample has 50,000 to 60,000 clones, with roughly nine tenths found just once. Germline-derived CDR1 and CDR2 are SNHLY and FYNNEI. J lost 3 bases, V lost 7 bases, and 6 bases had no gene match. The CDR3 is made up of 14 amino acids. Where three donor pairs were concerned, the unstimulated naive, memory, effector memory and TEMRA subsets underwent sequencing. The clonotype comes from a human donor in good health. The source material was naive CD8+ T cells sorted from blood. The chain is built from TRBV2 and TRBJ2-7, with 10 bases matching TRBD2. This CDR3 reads CASMIAGGSYEQYF. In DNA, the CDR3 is TGTGCCAGCATGATAGCGGGGGGCAGCTACGAGCAGTACTTC.